The T cell receptor (beta chain) under discussion was sequenced for a study of cytomegalovirus exposure and HLA in healthy donors. Overall study results and limits: Later genetic work tied a missense DCLRE1C variant to beta-chain V and J trimming. Reportedly, fewer N-insertions than the roughly 700-donor mean appeared in an Asian-associated ancestry cluster in a later analysis. Confirmation was obtained in vitro that a few CMV-associated chains are specific for CMV antigens.

Regarding this clone: As yet, its antigen is unknown.

The CDR3 has 18 amino acids. The junction had 7 bases not matched to a gene; V was cut back by 0 bases and J by 1 base. The germline CDR1 and CDR2 sequences are LGHNA and YNFKEQ. PCR primers comprised 60 Vbeta and 13 Jbeta primers. TCRdb's table, derived via immunoSEQ multiplex PCR, lists solely in-frame clones and lacks some. The sample consists of some 170,000 clones, around 76% of them appearing once. The receptor's source is a girl under 18 in good health and CMV-seropositive. The sequencing sample was made of PBMCs. The rearrangement uses TRBV4-2 and TRBJ2-3, with 10 bases fitting TRBD2. DNA of the CDR3: TGTGCCAGCAGCCAAGATCGAGCGGGGGGGCCTGGCACAGATACGCAGTATTTT. Protein sequence: CASSQDRAGGPGTDTQYF.